These 9 T cell receptor beta chains share one sample of origin, sequenced in a study of CDR3 diversity in severe acne. TCRdb redid the calling of the PCR reads with MiXCR, one entry per CDR3 protein. This table holds about 85,000 distinct CDR3 sequences, about half found once. What was sequenced was blood. These receptors were obtained from a male donor in good health, serving as a control.

The gene calls are TRBV6-5 and TRBJ1-2; tentatively, D is TRBD1 (5 bases). Trimming removed 0 bases at V and 5 bases at J, with 7 bases between. CDR3 size: 13 residues. CDR1 and CDR2 (germline): MNHEY, SVGAGI. This CDR3 reads CASSYSQEYGYTF. The DNA for the CDR3 is TGTGCCAGCAGTTACTCACAGGAATATGGCTACACCTTC.

This clonotype was recorded a few times. The chain combines TRBV2 with TRBJ1-5, with 7 positions matching TRBD1. The germline gives CDR1 SNHLY, CDR2 FYNNEI. J gave up 4 bases and V 6 bases, and 9 bases lay outside the gene matches. The length of the CDR3 is 15 residues. Here the CDR3 reads CASRTRAGGNQPQHF. CDR3 nucleotides: TGTGCCAGCAGAACTCGGGCAGGGGGGAATCAGCCCCAGCATTTT. The whole variable domain, filled in from reference TRBV2 and TRBJ1-5, reads EPEVTQTPSHQVTQMGQEVILRCVPISNHLYFYWYRQILGQKVEFLVSFYNNEISEKSEIFDDQFSVERPDGSNFTLKIRSTKLEDSAMYFCASRTRAGGNQPQHFGDGTRLSIL.

This clonotype has at least ten counts. The chain carries TRBV30 and TRBJ2-7; unclear D gene. Germline assignment: CDR1 GTSNPN and CDR2 SVGIG (reference sequence). Trimming took off 0 bases at V and 3 bases at J, with 9 bases between the two ends. This CDR3 contains 13 residues. CDR3: CAWSVGWNYEQYF. CDR3 nucleotide sequence: TGTGCCTGGAGTGTAGGGTGGAACTACGAGCAGTACTTC. Using reference TRBV30 and TRBJ2-7 for the parts outside the CDR3, the full variable domain is SQTIHQWPATLVQPVGSPLSLECTVEGTSNPNLYWYRQAAGRGLQLLFYSVGIGQISSEVPQNLSASRPQDRQFILSSKKLLLSDSGFYLCAWSVGWNYEQYFGPGTRLTVT.

In its sample, this clonotype was seen a few times. V usage is TRBV6-1 and J usage is TRBJ2-1; the match to TRBD2 covers 13 bases. The CDR3 is 15 residues long. The germline CDR1 and CDR2 sequences are MNHNS and SASEGT. V trimming: 7 bases; J trimming: 8 bases; junction bases outside the gene matches: 8. Here the CDR3 reads CASNTGTSGKDEQFF. The CDR3 DNA follows: TGTGCCAGCAACACCGGGACTAGCGGGAAGGATGAGCAGTTCTTC.

At least ten counts were recorded for this clonotype. The rearrangement links TRBV25-1 to TRBJ2-7, with 7 bases matching TRBD2. The CDR3 is 13 residues long. V trimming: 6 bases; J trimming: 4 bases; junction bases outside the gene matches: 6. The germline V gene encodes CDR1 MGHDK and CDR2 SYGVNS. CDR3 loop: CASRRAGVYEQYF. In DNA, the CDR3 is TGTGCCAGCAGGAGGGCGGGAGTGTACGAGCAGTACTTC.

The chain is built from TRBV12-3 or TRBV12-4 and TRBJ2-3; no reliable D call. CDR3 length: 10 amino acids. Trimming removed 5 bases at V and 8 bases at J, with 5 bases between. CDR3 nucleotide sequence: TGTGCCAGCAGTAAGGGTACGCAGTATTTT. Encoded protein: CASSKGTQYF.

V usage is TRBV25-1 and J usage is TRBJ1-4; D unclear. Germline V lookup: CDR1 MGHDK, CDR2 SYGVNS. The CDR3 spans 12 residues. V was trimmed by 3 bases and J by 6 bases, leaving 5 bases between them. The CDR3 loop reads CASSDFYEKLFF. CDR3 sequence (DNA): TGTGCCAGCAGTGACTTCTATGAAAAACTGTTTTTT.

This rearrangement joins TRBV13 to TRBJ2-7, with D perhaps matching TRBD2 (6 bases). V dropped 8 bases and J dropped 1 base, with 15 bases sitting between them. CDR1 is PRHDT and CDR2 is FYEKMQ in the germline V gene (reference sequence). This CDR3 has 14 amino acids. The CDR3 here is CASSPDGGSYEQYF. The CDR3 DNA sequence: TGTGCCAGCTCACCGGACGGGGGATCCTACGAGCAGTACTTC.

This chain connects TRBV5-1 to TRBJ1-6; D remains unclear. Germline lookup yields CDR1 SGHRS and CDR2 YFSETQ. V was clipped by 10 bases and J by 0 bases, with 32 bases between them. The CDR3 runs to 21 residues. CDR3 sequence: CAGWVLSKPLQLCSYNSPLHF. DNA of the CDR3: TGCGCCGGGTGGGTTTTATCTAAGCCTCTGCAGCTGTGCTCCTATAATTCACCCCTCCACTTT.